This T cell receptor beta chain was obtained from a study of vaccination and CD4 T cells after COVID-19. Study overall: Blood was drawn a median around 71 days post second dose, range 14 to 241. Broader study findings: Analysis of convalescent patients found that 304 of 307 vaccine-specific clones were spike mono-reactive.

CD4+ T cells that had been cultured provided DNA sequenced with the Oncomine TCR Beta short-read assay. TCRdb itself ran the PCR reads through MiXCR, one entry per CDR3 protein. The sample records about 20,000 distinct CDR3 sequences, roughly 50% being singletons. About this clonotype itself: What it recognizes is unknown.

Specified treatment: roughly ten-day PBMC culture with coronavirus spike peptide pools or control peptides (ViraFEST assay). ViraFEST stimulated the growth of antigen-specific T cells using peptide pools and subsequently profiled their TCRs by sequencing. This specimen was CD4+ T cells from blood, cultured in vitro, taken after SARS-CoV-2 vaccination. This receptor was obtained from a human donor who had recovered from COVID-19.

The CDR3 nucleotides are TGTGCCAGCAGTTCCCGGACAGGGGGCGAAGCTTTCTTT. Amino acids: CASSSRTGGEAFF. The chain is built from TRBV6-5 and TRBJ1-1; TRBD1 matches at 11 bases. The ends lost 4 bases at V and 8 bases at J; junction bases unmatched: 3. CDR1 and CDR2 (germline): MNHEY, SVGAGI. CDR3 length: 13 residues.